The 25 T cell receptor beta chains listed next were all sequenced from one sample in a study of tumor-infiltrating lymphocytes in primary liver carcinoma. The investigators made TCR beta cDNA from 500 ng total RNA, using a constant-region primer. Modified slightly, ARM-PCR produced TCR beta libraries over three nested multiplex PCR rounds. A C-beta reverse primer and TRBV1-TRBV30 forward primers served in each of the first two PCR rounds, at 10 cycles apiece. Each CDR3 protein gets one entry after TCRdb re-called the multiplex PCR reads with MiXCR. The sample holds 330,000 or so distinct CDR3 sequences, less than 70% seen once. The authors took blood RNA from unsorted whole blood and also extracted germline DNA. Source material: peripheral blood. The receptors derive from a man in his forties or fifties with primary liver carcinoma and hepatitis B virus infection.

V and J are TRBV5-5 and TRBJ1-1; tentatively, D is TRBD1 (6 bases). The CDR3 sequence is 14 residues long. Germline assignment: CDR1 SGHKS and CDR2 YYEKEE (reference sequence). V lost 1 base to trimming and J lost 5 bases, with 12 bases between them. In DNA, the CDR3 is TGTGCCAGCAGCTTGTTCAAGGGGGGGACTGAAGCTTTCTTT. This sequence encodes CASSLFKGGTEAFF.

Regarding this clonotype: A much larger clone differs from this one at a single base, so this may be a read error. The J gene is TRBJ2-2, the V gene TRBV10-2; 7 bases match TRBD2. Per germline, CDR1 WSHSY and CDR2 SAAADI. The CDR3 has 13 residues. The DNA for the CDR3 is TGCGCCAGCAGGGGACTAAACACCGGGGAGCTGCTTTTT. Its translation is CASRGLNTGELLF.

A word on this clonotype: A much larger clonotype is one base distant, so this may be a read error. This rearrangement joins TRBV12-3 or TRBV12-4 to TRBJ1-1, with no clear D. The CDR3 consists of 12 residues. The CDR3 bases are TGTGCCAGCAGTTGGGCTTCCACTCAAGCTTTCTTT. Protein: CASSWASTQAFF.

Here the CDR3 reads CASSDSGGGYNEQFF. CDR3 sequence (DNA): TGTGCCAGCAGCGATAGCGGGGGAGGGTACAATGAGCAGTTCTTC. The V and J genes are TRBV11-2 and TRBJ2-1; 9 positions agree with TRBD2. This CDR3 has 15 amino acids. Germline assignment: CDR1 SGHAT and CDR2 FQNNGV. V was pared by 5 bases and J by 4 bases, with 6 bases of the junction left unmatched.

Notes on this clonotype: The conserved closing phenylalanine or tryptophan is absent in this CDR3, likely reflecting a read error. This chain connects TRBV11-2 to TRBJ2-7; D possibly corresponds to TRBD2 (6 bases). CDR1 SGHAT and CDR2 FQNNGV come from the germline V gene. The CDR3 is 14 amino acids. Trimming took 2 bases from V and 0 from J, leaving 8 bases between them. The CDR3 nucleotides read TGTGCCAGCAGCTTATGCGGGGACTCCTACGAGCAGTACCTC. Translation: CASSLCGDSYEQYL.

The V and J genes are TRBV19 and TRBJ1-4, with D possibly TRBD1 on 5 matching bases. The germline V gene encodes CDR1 LNHDA and CDR2 SQIVND (reference sequence). The V and J ends lost 3 bases and 8 bases respectively, with 13 bases between them. The CDR3 is 14 amino acids. DNA of the CDR3: TGTGCCAGTAGTATCAACTACCGGGGGGAAAAACTGTTTTTT. Encoded protein: CASSINYRGEKLFF.

The chain carries TRBV5-1 and TRBJ2-1, with TRBD2 matching over 9 bases. CDR3 length: 15 amino acids. J was trimmed by 9 bases and V by 5 bases; bases with no gene match: 12. Germline V CDR1 and CDR2: SGHRS, YFSETQ. This CDR3 reads CASRQAPGLASEQFF. The CDR3 coding sequence is TGCGCCAGCAGACAAGCTCCGGGACTAGCAAGTGAGCAGTTCTTC.

On this clonotype itself: At one end the junction does not follow the germline gene, possibly because of a read error. J is TRBJ2-6 and V is TRBV29-1, with 7 bases aligning to TRBD2. The CDR3 extends over 17 amino acids. From germline, CDR1 is SQVTM and CDR2 ANQGSEA. This chain's CDR3 is CTVERAREGPGANVLTF. For the CDR3, the DNA is TGCACCGTTGAAAGGGCGAGGGAGGGACCTGGGGCCAATGTCCTGACTTTC.

This clonotype was picked up one time. This rearrangement joins TRBV10-3 to TRBJ2-3; possible D gene TRBD2, 6 bases. The CDR3 runs 18 residues. Trimming removed 5 bases at V and 4 bases at J, with 25 bases between. Germline V gene lookup returns CDR1 ENHRY and CDR2 SYGVKD. The DNA for the CDR3 is TGTGCCATCAGTAGCCCCGTGTCCGGGCTAGCGAAGGCAGATACGCAGTATTTT. Amino acid sequence: CAISSPVSGLAKADTQYF.

With regard to this clonotype: The germline gene is not matched at one end of the junction; a read error may be the cause. The chain recombines TRBV6-1 with TRBJ2-7; 8 nucleotides line up with TRBD2. This CDR3 spans 15 amino acids. Germline loops: CDR1 MNHNS, CDR2 SASEGT. Written as DNA, the CDR3 is TGTGCCATCTCACCGGGACTAGGGGGGGCCTACGGGCAGTACTTC. Its protein product is CAISPGLGGAYGQYF.

Turning to this clonotype: This may stem from a read error, because a much larger clone lies one nucleotide away. This rearrangement joins TRBV6-2 or TRBV6-3 to TRBJ2-5; 8 bases align to TRBD2. This CDR3 contains 17 residues. Germline CDR1 and CDR2: MNHEY and SVGEGT. This chain's CDR3 is CAGSPSAGGFLGETQYF. CDR3 in DNA: TGTGCCGGCAGTCCCTCGGCGGGGGGCTTTTTGGGAGAGACCCAGTACTTC.

The chain has TRBV2 and TRBJ2-3; perhaps TRBD2 as D (5 bases). The V and J ends lost 7 bases and 9 bases respectively, with 17 bases between them. The CDR3 has 13 residues. CDR1 SNHLY and CDR2 FYNNEI come from the germline V gene. The CDR3 DNA reads as TGTGCCAGCACCATCCGAGAGGGTAGAACGCAGTATTTT. Encoded protein: CASTIREGRTQYF.

Concerning this clonotype: A much larger clone differs from this one at a single base, so this may be a read error. This chain joins TRBV6-2 or TRBV6-3 and TRBJ2-1, with TRBD1 matching over 9 bases. This CDR3 is 22 amino acids long. Trimming at V came to 0 bases and at J to 8 bases, leaving 26 bases not matched to a gene. Germline values: CDR1 MNHEY, CDR2 SVGEGT. CDR3 sequence (DNA): TGTGCCAGCAGTTACTCCGTGCATGGAATTACAGGGGGCAGTTTTTCTTCGTATGAGCAGTTCTTC. This sequence encodes CASSYSVHGITGGSFSSYEQFF.

With regard to this clonotype: The final CDR3 position lacks the conserved phenylalanine or tryptophan, pointing to a likely read error. The V gene is TRBV24-1, the J gene TRBJ2-1, with D possibly matching TRBD1 (5 bases). Germline V gene sequence: CDR1 KGHDR, CDR2 SFDVKD. Deletions cut 1 base from V and 9 bases from J, with 12 bases between. CDR3 size: 14 residues. CDR3 bases: TGTGCCACCAGTGATTTAGGCGTTGGGGCTGAGCAGTTCTAC. Its translation is CATSDLGVGAEQFY.

This clonotype was recorded once. Mismatch with germline at one junction end may stem from a read error. This chain connects TRBV10-3 to TRBJ2-7; 7 bases match TRBD2. Germline lookup yields CDR1 ENHRY and CDR2 SYGVKD. The CDR3 length is 16 residues. CDR3 amino acids: CAITSSGRARVYEQHF. CDR3 nucleotides: TGTGCCATCACATCTAGTGGGAGGGCCAGGGTCTACGAGCAGCACTTC.

In regard to this clonotype: An end of the junction does not agree with germline; a read error may underlie this. This chain uses TRBV29-1 with TRBJ2-7; possible D gene TRBD1, 6 bases. This CDR3 contains 11 residues. The germline V gene encodes CDR1 SQVTM and CDR2 ANQGSEA. The CDR3 is CGVRTAYEQYF. In DNA form, the CDR3 reads TGCGGCGTCCGGACAGCCTACGAGCAGTACTTC.

As concerns this clonotype: The junction and the germline gene differ at one end; a read error may be behind it. V usage is TRBV11-2 and J usage is TRBJ2-7; D not resolved. CDR1 and CDR2 from the germline V gene are SGHAT and FQNNGV. CDR3 size: 15 residues. DNA of the CDR3: TGTGCTAGCAGCCAACTATCGCTTAGCTCCTACGAGCAGTACTTC. Protein: CASSQLSLSSYEQYF. The full variable domain, completed using reference TRBV11-2 and TRBJ2-7, is EAGVAQSPRYKIIEKRQSVAFWCNPISGHATLYWYQQILGQGPKLLIQFQNNGVVDDSQLPKDRFSAERLKGVDSTLKIQPAKLEDSAVYLCASSQLSLSSYEQYFGPGTRLTVT.

On this clonotype: A much larger clone sits a single nucleotide away, making a read error possible. The V call is TRBV13, the J call TRBJ2-5; D not resolved. The germline V gene encodes CDR1 PRHDT and CDR2 FYEKMQ (reference sequence). CDR3 length equals 14 residues. CDR3 in amino acids: CSSSSTVSQETQYF. DNA of the CDR3: TGTTCCAGCAGCTCTACAGTATCTCAAGAGACCCAGTACTTC.

About this clonotype itself: The junction departs from germline at one end; a sequencing error may be responsible. V usage is TRBV11-1 and J usage is TRBJ1-1; no reliable D call. Germline-derived CDR1 and CDR2 are SGHAT and FQDESV (reference sequence). The CDR3 extends over 12 amino acids. In DNA, the CDR3 is TGTGCTAGCAGCCCGGTACGTGATGAAGCTTTCTTT. Its protein product is CASSPVRDEAFF.

The chain employs TRBV29-1 and TRBJ2-1; D unclear. Germline V gene lookup returns CDR1 SQVTM and CDR2 ANQGSEA. This CDR3 comprises 13 residues. The CDR3 nucleotides are TGCAACATTGAAGGATATCGCGGAAATGAGCAGTTCTTC. Residues: CNIEGYRGNEQFF.

For this clonotype: This sequence may be a read error, since a much larger clone differs from it by one base. V gene TRBV6-5 combines with J gene TRBJ2-5, with 7 bases fitting TRBD1. The CDR3 consists of 14 residues. CDR1 MNHEY and CDR2 SVGAGI come from the germline V gene. The DNA of the CDR3 is TGTGTCAGCACCAAAGGGCAGGGGGAAGAGACCCAGTACTTC. This gives the protein CVSTKGQGEETQYF.

Concerning this clonotype: This could be a read error, since a much larger clone is one nucleotide away. V and J are TRBV6-2 or TRBV6-3 and TRBJ2-1; D is possibly TRBD2 (6 bases). The germline gives CDR1 MNHEY, CDR2 SVGEGT. V gave up 5 bases and J gave up 6 bases, with 14 bases separating them. The CDR3 consists of 14 residues. CDR3 sequence (DNA): TGTGCCAGCAGTAGCCGGGACTGGAGCAATGAGCAGTTCTTC. Amino acid sequence: CASSSRDWSNEQFF.

A remark on this clonotype: Without the conserved terminal phenylalanine or tryptophan, this CDR3 likely stems from a read error. CDR3: CASSTGFNTGVLFL. The DNA of the CDR3 is TGTGCCAGCAGTACGGGTTTCAACACCGGGGTGCTGTTTTTG. The genes are TRBV11-1 and TRBJ2-2; D is perhaps TRBD2 (5 bases). This CDR3 is built from 14 residues. CDR1 SGHAT and CDR2 FQDESV come from the germline V gene (reference sequence).

The sample holds a few counts of this clonotype. This chain links TRBV6-5 with TRBJ2-6, with 9 positions matching TRBD1. Germline trimming cut 7 bases from V and 4 bases from J; bases unmatched to any gene: 8. The CDR3 is made up of 16 amino acids. CDR1 MNHEY and CDR2 SVGAGI come from the germline V gene. The CDR3 protein is CASTDRGSLGANVLTF. Here the CDR3 DNA reads TGTGCCAGCACCGACAGGGGGTCCCTCGGGGCCAACGTCCTGACTTTC.

This clonotype turned up a few times. The chain joins TRBV6-2 or TRBV6-3 to TRBJ2-1; D is undetermined. The CDR3 runs to 16 residues. In germline, CDR1 is MNHEY, CDR2 SVGEGT. Trimming left V 5 bases short and J 0 bases short, with 14 bases between. The DNA for the CDR3 is TGTGCCAGCAGTACCGGACGGCCGAGCTCCTACAATGAGCAGTTCTTC. This codes for CASSTGRPSSYNEQFF.